The 15 T cell receptor beta chains given below trace back to one sample, sequenced in a study of memory CD4+ T cells and cytomegalovirus serostatus. Single viable CD3+CD4+CD8-CD45RO+ cells were sorted as the memory CD4+ T cells. Data came from immunoSEQ multiplex PCR; TCRdb stores just in-frame clones and leaves some out. Here the sample spans over 75,000 clones, 75% to 90% being singletons. The sequenced sample consisted of memory CD4+ T cells from blood. The receptors originated from an adult in good health and CMV-seropositive.

V and J are TRBV30 and TRBJ2-1; the match to TRBD2 covers 8 bases. The germline CDR1 and CDR2 sequences are GTSNPN and SVGIG (reference sequence). There are 15 residues in the CDR3. J gave up 9 bases and V 0 bases, and 10 bases lay outside the gene matches. This CDR3 is CAWSVRASGSGEQFF. The CDR3 DNA sequence: TGTGCCTGGAGTGTTCGGGCTAGCGGGTCGGGTGAGCAGTTCTTC.

The chain uses TRBV6-1 and TRBJ2-1, with a weak D call TRBD2 (6 bases). Per germline, CDR1 MNHNS and CDR2 SASEGT. The CDR3 runs to 13 residues. V dropped 5 bases and J dropped 8 bases, with 13 bases sitting between them. DNA for the CDR3: TGTGCCAGCAGTCCAAGGGGACTCGATGAGCAGTTCTTC. Its translation is CASSPRGLDEQFF.

The J gene is TRBJ2-7, the V gene TRBV10-3; D possibly corresponds to TRBD2 (5 bases). V was shortened by 8 bases and J by 1 base, with 12 bases between the two germline ends. Per germline, CDR1 ENHRY and CDR2 SYGVKD. CDR3 size: 13 residues. The DNA of the CDR3 is TGTGCCATCCTTAAACGGGGTTCCTACGAGCAGTACTTC. It codes for CAILKRGSYEQYF.

The V call is TRBV5-1, the J call TRBJ2-1; TRBD2 might be the D (5 bases). V was pared by 4 bases and J by 5 bases, with 19 bases between. Germline values: CDR1 SGHRS, CDR2 YFSETQ. This CDR3 contains 16 residues. Here the CDR3 reads CASSHLTAGDNNEQFF. Here the CDR3 DNA reads TGCGCCAGCAGCCATTTAACCGCGGGCGATAACAATGAGCAGTTCTTC.

J is TRBJ2-1 and V is TRBV5-1, with no clear D. CDR1 is SGHRS, CDR2 YFSETQ, per germline. Trimming removed 0 bases from V and 4 bases from J, with 8 bases in between. The CDR3 contains 14 residues. In DNA, the CDR3 is TGCGCCAGCAGCTTGGCTCAGGCTTACAATGAGCAGTTCTTC. Its protein is CASSLAQAYNEQFF.

The chain joins TRBV27 to TRBJ2-1; no clear D. CDR1 and CDR2 from the germline V gene are MNHEY and SMNVEV (reference sequence). The CDR3 sequence is 16 residues long. Trimming removed 0 bases from V and 5 bases from J, with 14 bases in between. CDR3 nucleotides: TGTGCCAGCAGTTTATCAGGGCGAGCTGGGAACAATGAGCAGTTCTTC. Its protein product is CASSLSGRAGNNEQFF.

The CDR3 reads CASSEPGAREKLFF. The CDR3 DNA is TGTGCCAGCAGCGAGCCGGGGGCGCGAGAAAAACTGTTTTTT. The chain links TRBV7-2 to TRBJ1-4; the D gene is possibly TRBD1 (6 bases). Germline V lookup: CDR1 SGHTA, CDR2 FQGNSA. V dropped 5 bases and J dropped 8 bases, with 15 bases sitting between them. The CDR3 covers 14 residues.

The chain couples TRBV14 to TRBJ2-1, with D possibly being TRBD2 (5 bases). The germline V gene encodes CDR1 SGHDN and CDR2 FVKESK. V gave up 2 bases and J gave up 9 bases, with 20 bases separating them. The CDR3 is 16 amino acids. In DNA, the CDR3 is TGTGCCAGCAGCCAATCTTCGGGTATGGCCAGCGGTGAGCAGTTCTTC. This codes for CASSQSSGMASGEQFF.

The rearrangement joins TRBV10-3 to TRBJ1-5; tentatively, D is TRBD1 (5 bases). From germline, CDR1 is ENHRY and CDR2 SYGVKD. Trimming removed 4 bases from V and 8 bases from J, with 12 bases in between. The length of the CDR3 is 13 residues. CDR3 DNA: TGTGCCATCAGTGCGACGTGGGGCGAGCCCCAGCATTTT. Translated, it gives CAISATWGEPQHF.

This clone was recorded only once. The V gene is TRBV5-1, the J gene TRBJ2-7, with TRBD1 matching over 11 bases. This CDR3 comprises 14 residues. V shed 4 bases and J 6 bases; nucleotides not matched to a gene: 6. Germline V gene sequence: CDR1 SGHRS, CDR2 YFSETQ. For the CDR3, the DNA is TGCGCCAGCAGCACCACCGGGACAGGGGGCGAGCAGTACTTC. Translated, it gives CASSTTGTGGEQYF.

The count of this clone is one. The rearrangement uses TRBV11-3 and TRBJ1-2, with TRBD1 matching 7 bases. V dropped 5 bases and J dropped 8; count of bases not matched to a gene: 17. CDR3 length: 16 amino acids. Germline V gene sequence: CDR1 SGHNT, CDR2 YENEEA. CDR3 in DNA: TGTGCCAGCAGCACCTCGACAGGGAGGGATTCTAGGGGCTACACCTTC. It specifies CASSTSTGRDSRGYTF.

The chain is built from TRBV28 and TRBJ2-3, with 12 bases identical to TRBD2. V was pared by 4 bases and J by 3 bases, with 14 bases of the junction left unmatched. CDR1 and CDR2 (germline): MDHEN, SYDVKM. This CDR3 spans 19 amino acids. CDR3 sequence: CASSSLGAASGRATDTQYF. DNA of the CDR3: TGTGCCAGCAGTTCCCTTGGCGCCGCTAGCGGGAGGGCAACAGATACGCAGTATTTT.

The V and J genes are TRBV30 and TRBJ1-5; unclear D gene. The germline V and J ends were trimmed by 2 bases and 2 bases, with 13 bases remaining between them. Germline CDR1 is GTSNPN and CDR2 is SVGIG (reference sequence). The CDR3 consists of 15 residues. The CDR3: CAWSRNAVGNQPQHF. The CDR3 DNA is TGTGCCTGGAGTAGAAATGCTGTAGGCAATCAGCCCCAGCATTTT.

This rearrangement joins TRBV28 to TRBJ1-5; D may be TRBD1 (5 bases). V dropped 6 bases and J dropped 2 bases, with 14 bases sitting between them. This CDR3 has 15 residues. Germline CDR1 is MDHEN and CDR2 is SYDVKM. DNA of the CDR3: TGTGCCAGCAGGCGTATCAGGGACGGCAATCAGCCCCAGCATTTT. Its translation: CASRRIRDGNQPQHF.

This rearrangement joins TRBV6-6 to TRBJ2-7; D unclear. CDR3 length: 12 amino acids. Germline CDR1 is MNHNY and CDR2 is SVGAGI (reference sequence). V was clipped by 11 bases and J by 3 bases, with 14 bases between them. The CDR3 region is CASRRENYEQYF. The CDR3 region has the DNA TGTGCCTCCCGAAGGGAAAACTACGAGCAGTACTTC.